These 10 T cell receptor beta chains originate from one sample sequenced in a study of regulatory T cells in long-lasting Graves disease. Time point indicated: newly diagnosed GD, antithyroid drugs for less than 3 months. The TCR library was prepared using RNA isolated from PBMCs. Building of the TCR beta libraries involved iRepertoire HTBI primers and Arm-PCR of CDR3 regions. MiXCR, applied by TCRdb to the multiplex PCR reads, yields one record per CDR3 protein. Seen here are 350,000 to 450,000 distinct CDR3 sequences, about 15% observed once, and the top ten hold over 7%. This sample also belongs to another study, concerning T cells in Graves' hyperthyroidism and ophthalmopathy.

The source material was peripheral blood mononuclear cells (PBMCs), sampled at new diagnosis, from a patient treated with antithyroid drugs. The receptors here all came from a woman in her 40s with Graves disease.

The V gene is TRBV4-3, the J gene TRBJ1-1; D may be TRBD1 (5 bases). The germline gives CDR1 LGHNA, CDR2 YSLEER. V was trimmed by 0 bases and J by 4 bases, leaving 12 bases between them. The CDR3 contains 15 residues. CDR3 protein: CASSQDTGVLTEAFF. The CDR3 region has the DNA TGCGCCAGCAGCCAAGATACGGGGGTCCTCACTGAAGCTTTCTTT.

There are a few counts of this clonotype. The V gene is TRBV19, the J gene TRBJ2-7; 9 bases map to TRBD1. The germline CDR1 and CDR2 sequences are LNHDA and SQIVND (reference sequence). V lost 5 bases, J lost 5 bases, and 10 bases stayed unmatched. This CDR3 comprises 15 residues. Here the CDR3 reads CASSDPGTGRDEQYF. DNA for the CDR3: TGTGCCAGTAGTGATCCCGGGACAGGGCGCGACGAGCAGTACTTC. Based on the CDR3 plus reference TRBV19 and TRBJ2-7, the full variable domain is DGGITQSPKYLFRKEGQNVTLSCEQNLNHDAMYWYRQDPGQGLRLIYYSQIVNDFQKGDIAEGYSVSREKKESFPLTVTSAQKNPTAFYLCASSDPGTGRDEQYFGPGTRLTVT.

This chain connects TRBV4-1 to TRBJ2-1; 10 nucleotides align to TRBD2. Germline V gene sequence: CDR1 MGHRA, CDR2 YSYEKL. The CDR3 totals 16 residues. Germline trimming cut 6 bases from V and 0 bases from J; bases unmatched to any gene: 5. The CDR3 bases are TGCGCCAGCAGGAATTTAGCGGGGGGCTCCTACAATGAGCAGTTCTTC. Translation: CASRNLAGGSYNEQFF.

This clonotype was recorded at least ten times. The rearrangement uses TRBV29-1 and TRBJ2-5, with TRBD2 matching 8 bases. V was pared by 4 bases and J by 2 bases, with 6 bases of the junction left unmatched. Germline CDR1 SQVTM, CDR2 ANQGSEA. The CDR3 runs 14 residues. DNA for the CDR3: TGCAGCGTTGTGGGGGGGACTAGGCAAGAGACCCAGTACTTC. The encoded protein is CSVVGGTRQETQYF.

This clonotype was picked up many times. This chain joins TRBV7-9 and TRBJ2-3, with D unclear. The CDR3 has 12 amino acids. The germline CDR1 and CDR2 sequences are SEHNR and FQNEAQ (reference sequence). V was cut by 6 bases and J by 5 bases, with 9 bases left in between. The CDR3 DNA is TGTGCCAGCAGACATGAGGAAGATACGCAGTATTTT. It yields the protein CASRHEEDTQYF.

This clonotype showed up just a few times. The rearrangement uses TRBV4-1 and TRBJ2-7, with TRBD2 matching over 7 bases. The V gene end was trimmed by 2 bases and the J gene end by 4 bases; junction bases not matched to a gene: 8. The germline V gene encodes CDR1 MGHRA and CDR2 YSYEKL. The CDR3 loop spans 15 amino acids. The CDR3 reads CASSQQLAASYEQYF. The DNA for the CDR3 is TGCGCCAGCAGCCAACAGCTAGCGGCCTCGTACGAGCAGTACTTC.

This sequence joins TRBV19 and TRBJ1-5; D is unclear. The V and J ends lost 4 bases and 0 bases respectively, with 13 bases between them. The CDR3 has 16 residues. From germline, CDR1 is LNHDA and CDR2 SQIVND (reference sequence). CDR3 in DNA: TGTGCCAGTAGTAACAGACGGAGTTATAGCAATCAGCCCCAGCATTTT. Protein sequence: CASSNRRSYSNQPQHF.

This clonotype was detected ten times or more. This chain joins TRBV18 and TRBJ2-1; 13 bases agree with TRBD2. This CDR3 region has 18 residues. Germline CDR1 KGHSH, CDR2 LQKENI. V shed 3 bases, J shed 0 bases, and the junction held 5 bases outside the gene matches. This CDR3 reads CASSPGLAGAGSYNEQFF. CDR3 DNA sequence: TGTGCCAGCTCACCCGGACTAGCGGGAGCGGGCTCCTACAATGAGCAGTTCTTC.

This clonotype has ten or more counts. The chain employs TRBV28 and TRBJ2-3; 7 bases are shared with TRBD2. The CDR3 has 14 residues. The V and J ends lost 3 bases and 2 bases, in that order; junction bases with no gene match: 2. Germline assignment: CDR1 MDHEN and CDR2 SYDVKM. For the CDR3, the DNA is TGTGCCAGCAGTTTGAGCGGGAACACAGATACGCAGTATTTT. Its protein is CASSLSGNTDTQYF. The whole variable domain, filled in from reference TRBV28 and TRBJ2-3, reads DVKVTQSSRYLVKRTGEKVFLECVQDMDHENMFWYRQDPGLGLRLIYFSYDVKMKEKGDIPEGYSVSREKKERFSLILESASTNQTSMYLCASSLSGNTDTQYFGPGTRLTVL.

The sample holds many counts of this clonotype. The gene calls are TRBV11-2 and TRBJ2-5; D might be TRBD1 (6 bases). The CDR3 has 16 residues. Germline CDR1 and CDR2: SGHAT and FQNNGV. The germline V and J ends were trimmed by 4 bases and 1 base, with 16 bases remaining between them. CDR3 amino acids: CASSSKYRDGQETQYF. In DNA, the CDR3 is TGTGCCAGCAGCTCTAAGTACAGGGACGGCCAAGAGACCCAGTACTTC. The full variable domain, its missing parts supplied by reference TRBV11-2 and TRBJ2-5, is EAGVAQSPRYKIIEKRQSVAFWCNPISGHATLYWYQQILGQGPKLLIQFQNNGVVDDSQLPKDRFSAERLKGVDSTLKIQPAKLEDSAVYLCASSSKYRDGQETQYFGPGTRLLVL.